A selection of T cell receptor beta chains follows, all from one sample in a study of post-analysis software for immune sequencing data. TCRdb used MiXCR to reprocess the PCR reads, holding one entry per CDR3 protein. The sample records approximately 180,000 distinct CDR3 sequences, 30% being singletons. Sequenced: blood. Receptor source: a girl under 18 with multiple sclerosis. Both conserved end residues are trimmed from each CDR3.

V gene	J gene	CDR3 protein
TRBV29-1	TRBJ2-1	SSTLAGVGSYNEQF
TRBV20-1	TRBJ1-2	SAKPLQGQSNGYT
TRBV20-1	TRBJ2-1	SARTSTREMNEQF
TRBV29-1	TRBJ2-1	SVPGAGDLFSEQF
TRBV11-2	TRBJ2-1	ASSFGGRGSNEQF
TRBV5-6	TRBJ2-1	TSSLGLEIDEQF
TRBV4-1	TRBJ1-1	ASSQVGEGTEAF
TRBV7-8	TRBJ1-5	ASSFLGLGNQPQH
TRBV7-2	TRBJ2-5	ASSLAMGVNYQQY
TRBV20-1	TRBJ2-3	SARGGSGTIDYYGTDTQY
TRBV4-2	TRBJ2-1	ASSQDLAASYNEQF
TRBV7-2	TRBJ2-7	ASSLARVGPYEQY
TRBV27	TRBJ1-1	ASSVDRAGSTEAF
TRBV6-6	TRBJ2-1	ASSLLHEQF
TRBV7-9	TRBJ1-1	ASSFTSGVNTEAF
TRBV7-2	TRBJ1-6	AGSSLPQGNSPLH
TRBV5-1	TRBJ1-5	ASSLDSSTGRPQH
TRBV14	TRBJ1-1	ASSIYVRTEAF
TRBV27	TRBJ1-1	ARSLIPRGPRSEAF
TRBV15	TRBJ2-1	ATSRDLAGADNEQF
TRBV2	TRBJ1-1	ASREREMNTEAF
TRBV7-8	TRBJ1-1	ASSPLAGSVNTEAF
TRBV7-2	TRBJ2-1	ASSLGGSSGRNEQF
TRBV29-1	TRBJ1-1	SVDQDMNTEAF
TRBV20-1	TRBJ2-1	SASPRSSYNEQF
TRBV20-1	TRBJ2-6	SARIPPGQRESGGANVLT
TRBV28	TRBJ1-5	ASSLRQGPVQPQH
TRBV29-1	TRBJ2-1	SVTGTGAKNEQF
TRBV4-1	TRBJ2-5	ASSPGTVDEQY
TRBV6-2/TRBV6-3	TRBJ2-2	ASSTLGLAVNTGELF
TRBV6-6	TRBJ2-7	ASSPSGRGREQY
TRBV7-2	TRBJ1-1	ASSLSPGPGMGAKNTEAF
TRBV11-2	-	ASSLSRAGTSERGIRTQY
TRBV19	TRBJ2-1	ASSSGTSGTNEQF
TRBV10-3	TRBJ2-7	AISTWDRMNEQY
TRBV12-3/TRBV12-4	TRBJ1-5	ASSSDRGGQPQH
TRBV19	TRBJ2-4	ASSIVGGGGKNIQY
TRBV12-3/TRBV12-4	TRBJ2-3	ASSSHVSTDTQY
TRBV7-9	TRBJ1-5	ASSPRGDRNQSQH
TRBV7-6	TRBJ1-5	ASSLARGQPQH
TRBV7-2	TRBJ2-1	ASSLLPSGIAGEQF
TRBV5-1	TRBJ2-1	ASGTGTKIYGEQF
TRBV2	TRBJ2-5	ASSLRVGSVETQY
TRBV3-1	TRBJ2-6	ASSQLLGAGANVLT
TRBV12-3/TRBV12-4	TRBJ1-1	ASTLGQNTEAF
TRBV6-1	TRBJ2-1	ASSEFPRKQF
TRBV2	TRBJ2-1	ASLYGAGNEQF
TRBV7-2	TRBJ2-7	ASSLVGDRADEQY
TRBV10-3	TRBJ2-3	AISESGKIDTQY
TRBV6-6	TRBJ2-7	ASTAGEGHFNEQY
TRBV7-9	TRBJ2-1	ASSLPSAGEQF
TRBV20-1	TRBJ2-5	SAFRGGPGKETQY
TRBV5-1	TRBJ2-7	ASSLEGNGYEQY
TRBV4-1	TRBJ1-2	ASSQATGLYGYT